The present T cell receptor beta chain was sequenced within a study of CD8 T cells in ankylosing spondylitis. Findings and caveats of the study: Typical of ankylosing spondylitis blood, it appeared, was a TCR beta motif of several highly homologous variants. Peripheral blood held disease-linked clones only at relatively low frequency, and these were CD8+. Certain motif variants had earlier been reported in reactive arthritis synovial fluid and blood.

CDR1 and CDR2 (germline): SGHTA, FQGNSA. Trimming pared 1 base from V and 6 bases from J, leaving 7 bases between. The CDR3 has 12 residues. Making use of molecular barcodes, quantitative 5'-RACE generated TCR beta libraries. Each CDR3 protein is one row after TCRdb ran MiXCR on the 5' RACE reads. The data show 200,000 to 300,000 distinct CDR3 sequences, 8.6% seen once. This clonotype was seen many times. Antigen specificity is unknown. The V call is TRBV7-2, the J call TRBJ2-7; D gene uncertain. The TCR was taken from a male donor with ankylosing spondylitis or in good health (not recorded which). The specimen was blood, either unsorted or a sorted T cell fraction (not recorded which). CDR3 region: CASSLDRSEQYF. In DNA, the CDR3 is TGTGCCAGCAGCTTAGATCGGTCCGAGCAGTACTTC.